This record covers a single T cell receptor beta chain. Its antigen is currently unknown. The V and J ends lost 0 bases and 9 bases, in that order; junction bases with no gene match: 6. CDR1 and CDR2 from the germline V gene are DFQATT and SNEGSKA (reference sequence). CDR3 length: 14 residues. Scientists made TCR beta libraries using quantitative 5'-RACE with molecular barcodes. Each CDR3 protein gets one entry after TCRdb re-called the 5' RACE reads with MiXCR. Among 380,000 or so distinct CDR3 sequences listed, more than 20% were seen once. These data originate in a study of CD8 T cells in ankylosing spondylitis. Study findings and constraints: Among TCR beta sequences, a motif of eight or nine highly homologous variants appeared characteristic of ankylosing spondylitis blood. In peripheral blood, disease-linked CD8+ clones occurred at relatively low frequencies.

The V and J genes are TRBV20-1 and TRBJ2-1, with TRBD2 matching over 9 bases. The sample taken for sequencing was blood, either unsorted or a sorted T cell fraction (not recorded which). The TCR was taken from a male donor with ankylosing spondylitis or in good health (not recorded which). The CDR3 spells CSAREGGGAVEQFF. The CDR3 nucleotides are TGCAGTGCTAGAGAGGGCGGGGGGGCCGTTGAGCAGTTCTTC.